What follows are 24 T cell receptor beta chains derived from one specimen sequenced in a study of T cell repertoires in cytomegalovirus infection. TCRdb passed the reads through MiXCR, listing each CDR3 protein once. The table lists roughly 27,000 distinct CDR3 sequences, under 20% of them singletons. These receptors' targets are unknown. The sequencing used CD8+ T cells from cultured PBMCs, collected from culture after CMV antigen stimulation. Every receptor here comes from a human donor in good health (CMV status not recorded). Some clones in this sample may be carry-over from other donors' samples.

This clonotype has only a few counts. The rearrangement uses TRBV10-3 and TRBJ2-1; 11 nucleotides agree with TRBD1. CDR1 is ENHRY and CDR2 is SYGVKD in the germline V gene. V lost 7 bases, J lost 7 bases, and 3 bases stayed unmatched. This CDR3 is 13 amino acids long. CDR3 nucleotides: TGTGCCATCATCGGGGACAGGGGGAATGAGCAGTTCTTC. Translation: CAIIGDRGNEQFF.

CDR3 protein: CASSFILYQETQYF. The CDR3 DNA reads as TGTGCCAGCAGCTTCATCTTGTACCAAGAGACCCAGTACTTC. The gene calls are TRBV7-2 and TRBJ2-5; no firm D call. V lost 3 bases and J lost 0, with 8 bases in between. The germline V gene encodes CDR1 SGHTA and CDR2 FQGNSA. The CDR3 has 14 amino acids.

The chain has TRBV6-1 and TRBJ2-5; TRBD2 might be the D (7 bases). The CDR3 runs 16 residues. V shed 0 bases and J shed 2 bases, with 13 bases lying between them. The germline V gene encodes CDR1 MNHNS and CDR2 SASEGT. The CDR3 coding sequence is TGTGCCAGCAGTGAAGCAGGAGGGGGGGTACAAGAGACCCAGTACTTC. This translates into CASSEAGGGVQETQYF.

This clonotype was seen ten or more times. The genes are TRBV7-2 and TRBJ2-5; the D gene is possibly TRBD1 (5 bases). The germline gives CDR1 SGHTA, CDR2 FQGNSA. The CDR3 length is 13 residues. V was pared by 5 bases and J by 4 bases, with 11 bases between. CDR3 sequence (DNA): TGTGCCAGCAGCCTAGGGGCGGCAGAGACCCAGTACTTC. Its translation: CASSLGAAETQYF.

V gene TRBV15 combines with J gene TRBJ2-7, with a possible D match to TRBD2 (6 bases). Trimming left V 2 bases short and J 1 base short, with 12 bases between. The CDR3 runs 15 residues. Germline CDR1 is LNHNV and CDR2 is YYDKDF (reference sequence). The CDR3 protein is CATSRFLGGSYEQYF. Here the CDR3 DNA reads TGTGCCACCAGCAGATTCCTCGGGGGTTCCTACGAGCAGTACTTC.

The chain uses TRBV20-1 and TRBJ2-7; D is unclear. The CDR3 loop spans 13 amino acids. The germline CDR1 and CDR2 sequences are DFQATT and SNEGSKA (reference sequence). V was trimmed by 1 base and J by 1 base, leaving 8 bases between them. CDR3 nucleotides: TGCAGTGCTAGAGGCCGCGAATCCTACGAGCAGTACTTC. The encoded protein is CSARGRESYEQYF.

The chain has TRBV12-3 or TRBV12-4 and TRBJ2-7, with TRBD2 matching 12 bases. V shed 6 bases and J 5 bases; nucleotides not matched to a gene: 8. This CDR3 comprises 15 residues. The DNA for the CDR3 is TGTGCCAGCAGCGGACTAGCGGGACTGGTCGACGAGCAGTACTTC. Its protein product is CASSGLAGLVDEQYF.

The gene calls are TRBV19 and TRBJ1-5, with D possibly matching TRBD1 (6 bases). This CDR3 has 14 amino acids. Per germline, CDR1 LNHDA and CDR2 SQIVND (reference sequence). Deletions cut 3 bases from V and 3 bases from J, with 9 bases between. The CDR3 spells CASSIGDNNQPQHF. CDR3 nucleotides: TGTGCCAGTAGTATTGGGGACAACAATCAGCCCCAGCATTTT.

The V call is TRBV7-9, the J call TRBJ1-1; D unresolved. The V end was cut by 5 bases, the J end by 2 bases, with 6 bases between. The CDR3 is made up of 12 amino acids. Germline V gene lookup returns CDR1 SEHNR and CDR2 FQNEAQ (reference sequence). CDR3 DNA sequence: TGTGCCAGCAGCCCGCCAAACACTGAAGCTTTCTTT. This translates into CASSPPNTEAFF.

This clonotype was seen a handful of times. The V call is TRBV7-9, the J call TRBJ2-3, with 10 bases matching TRBD1. Per the germline V gene, CDR1 is SEHNR and CDR2 is FQNEAQ (reference sequence). The CDR3 sequence is 17 residues long. V was pared by 3 bases and J by 4 bases, with 10 bases of the junction left unmatched. Written as DNA, the CDR3 is TGTGCCAGCAGCTTGAATCCGGGACAGGGGAGGTCAGATACGCAGTATTTT. Translated: CASSLNPGQGRSDTQYF.

V usage is TRBV7-6 and J usage is TRBJ2-5; no definite D call. V lost 3 bases, J lost 0 bases, and 5 bases lay in between. Per germline, CDR1 SGHVS and CDR2 FNYEAQ. CDR3 length: 13 residues. The CDR3 reads CASSFWNQETQYF. The CDR3 DNA reads as TGTGCCAGCAGCTTTTGGAACCAAGAGACCCAGTACTTC.

This clonotype was detected a few times. The chain uses TRBV7-2 and TRBJ1-1; possibly TRBD1 for D (5 bases). V shed 5 bases and J shed 4 bases, with 14 bases lying between them. Germline loops: CDR1 SGHTA, CDR2 FQGNSA. This CDR3 region has 14 residues. The CDR3 reads CASSPHFGTTEAFF. The CDR3 DNA sequence: TGTGCCAGCAGCCCCCACTTCGGGACCACTGAAGCTTTCTTT.

The chain employs TRBV11-3 and TRBJ2-1; a weak D match, TRBD1 (5 bases). Between the trimmed V and J ends, which lost 7 bases and 8 bases, there was a span of 18 bases. CDR3 length: 14 amino acids. In germline, CDR1 is SGHNT, CDR2 YENEEA. CDR3 nucleotide sequence: TGTGCCAGCAAAAAAGAGGAACAAGGGGATGAGCAGTTCTTC. Translating it yields CASKKEEQGDEQFF.

This clonotype was counted ten times or more. The chain employs TRBV7-9 and TRBJ2-1; D gene unclear. V gave up 2 bases and J gave up 0 bases, with 17 bases separating them. In germline, CDR1 is SEHNR, CDR2 FQNEAQ (reference sequence). The CDR3 loop spans 18 amino acids. The CDR3 reads CASSLRTLSPLSYNEQFF. As DNA, the CDR3 is TGTGCCAGCAGCTTAAGAACTTTGTCTCCACTCTCCTACAATGAGCAGTTCTTC.

The CDR3 DNA reads as TGTGCCAGCGGGACAGGGGGGGGCACTGAAGCTTTCTTT. It translates to CASGTGGGTEAFF. The chain has TRBV27 and TRBJ1-1; 11 bases agree with TRBD1. CDR3 length: 13 residues. After removal of 8 bases from V and 4 bases from J, the junction contained 3 bases not matched to a gene. Germline V lookup: CDR1 MNHEY, CDR2 SMNVEV (reference sequence).

V usage is TRBV6-5 and J usage is TRBJ1-4; the match to TRBD1 covers 7 bases. CDR3 length: 14 amino acids. V shed 6 bases and J 7 bases; nucleotides not matched to a gene: 8. Looked up from germline, CDR1 is MNHEY and CDR2 is SVGAGI. The CDR3 coding sequence is TGTGCCAGCAGCCACCGGGACAGTGGTGAAAAACTGTTTTTT. As protein: CASSHRDSGEKLFF.

This clonotype was seen ten or more times. The V gene is TRBV28, the J gene TRBJ1-5, with 9 bases that match TRBD1. The CDR3 spans 14 residues. V lost 7 bases, J lost 5 bases, and 6 bases stayed unmatched. The V gene's germline CDR1 is MDHEN and CDR2 SYDVKM. The DNA of the CDR3 is TGTGCCAGCAAGCCGGGACAGGGACATCAGCCCCAGCATTTT. Encoded protein: CASKPGQGHQPQHF.

At least ten counts were recorded for this clonotype. V gene TRBV7-9 combines with J gene TRBJ1-2; possibly TRBD1 for D (5 bases). The CDR3 extends over 16 amino acids. Trimming took 0 bases from V and 4 from J, leaving 15 bases between them. Germline CDR1 and CDR2: SEHNR and FQNEAQ (reference sequence). CDR3 nucleotide sequence: TGTGCCAGCAGCTTAGCCGGACAAACCGCGTTCTATGGCTACACCTTC. Its protein is CASSLAGQTAFYGYTF.

The rearrangement uses TRBV27 and TRBJ2-5, with D possibly matching TRBD1 (6 bases). V was clipped by 2 bases and J by 9 bases, with 19 bases between them. From germline, CDR1 is MNHEY and CDR2 SMNVEV (reference sequence). The CDR3 extends over 15 amino acids. The CDR3 DNA is TGTGCCAGCAGTTTAAAACAGGGCGGGCTGGTGGCCCAGTACTTC. It codes for CASSLKQGGLVAQYF.

This clonotype occurred a few times. The V gene is TRBV6-5, the J gene TRBJ1-2; TRBD1 might be the D (5 bases). Trimming took 10 bases from V and 3 from J, leaving 36 bases between them. From germline, CDR1 is MNHEY and CDR2 SVGAGI. The CDR3 totals 20 residues. The chain's CDR3 is CATWGPGNGDVAGMDYGYTF. CDR3 nucleotides: TGTGCCACTTGGGGTCCGGGTAACGGGGACGTAGCTGGAATGGACTATGGCTACACCTTC.

The rearrangement joins TRBV6-5 to TRBJ1-5; 7 bases fit TRBD1. The V gene end was trimmed by 5 bases and the J gene end by 2 bases; junction bases not matched to a gene: 3. The V gene's germline CDR1 is MNHEY and CDR2 SVGAGI. This CDR3 contains 14 residues. The CDR3 sequence: CASSHRGGNQPQHF. The CDR3 coding sequence is TGTGCCAGCAGTCACAGGGGAGGCAATCAGCCCCAGCATTTT.

In this sample, this clonotype turned up a few times. The chain couples TRBV7-2 to TRBJ1-5; 8 nucleotides match TRBD1. Germline V gives CDR1 SGHTA, CDR2 FQGNSA. CDR3 length: 16 residues. V was pared by 1 base and J by 5 bases, with 7 bases of the junction left unmatched. In DNA, the CDR3 is TGTGCCAGCAGCTTAGATTCACGGACAGGGTATCAGCCCCAGCATTTT. Amino acids: CASSLDSRTGYQPQHF.

Concerning this clonotype: Given a much more abundant clone one base away, this may be a read error. This chain joins TRBV27 and TRBJ2-1, with 12 bases lining up with TRBD1. With 6 bases clipped from V and 10 bases from J, the junction kept 4 bases outside the gene matches. CDR3 length: 13 residues. CDR1 MNHEY and CDR2 SMNVEV come from the germline V gene (reference sequence). This CDR3 reads CASRWDRGHEQFF. As DNA, the CDR3 is TGTGCCAGCAGGTGGGACAGGGGGCACGAGCAGTTCTTC.

The V call is TRBV7-2, the J call TRBJ2-7; 9 nucleotides match TRBD2. The CDR3 contains 16 residues. Unmatched junction bases numbered 11, after V lost 3 bases and J lost 5 bases. CDR1 and CDR2 (germline): SGHTA, FQGNSA. The CDR3 sequence: CASSFPFLSGSDEQYF. As DNA, the CDR3 is TGTGCCAGCAGCTTCCCTTTCCTTAGCGGGAGTGACGAGCAGTACTTC.